Each of the 27 T cell receptor beta chains below was sequenced from the same sample in a study of control samples from healthy donors and cancer patients. Clones were sequenced by immunoSEQ multiplex PCR, and TCRdb holds only the in-frame ones, with some missing. Among 17,000 or so clones, approximately 91% were seen once, and the ten largest hold about 29%. Material for sequencing was PBMCs. The receptors shown here come from a man aged 55-75 years with head and neck cancer.

V and J are TRBV2 and TRBJ2-5; D is unresolved. V lost 1 base and J lost 1, with 1 base in between. The CDR3 length is 12 residues. Germline V lookup: CDR1 SNHLY, CDR2 FYNNEI. The DNA for the CDR3 is TGTGCCAGCAGTGAAGGCCAAGAGACCCAGTACTTC. As protein: CASSEGQETQYF.

In this sample, this clone turned up a few times. J is TRBJ1-3 and V is TRBV19; D is ambiguous. With 6 bases removed from V and 11 bases from J, the gap between germline ends came to 26 bases. The length of the CDR3 is 16 residues. Germline V gives CDR1 LNHDA, CDR2 SQIVND (reference sequence). CDR3 nucleotide sequence: TGTGCCAGTAGCCTGGACGTGGGTCCAAGTTCTGTCGCCATATATTTT. Encoded protein: CASSLDVGPSSVAIYF.

This chain uses TRBV28 with TRBJ1-2, with D possibly matching TRBD1 (6 bases). In germline, CDR1 is MDHEN, CDR2 SYDVKM. The CDR3 length is 14 residues. V lost 6 bases and J lost 3, with 14 bases in between. The CDR3 loop is CASSRGGVYYGYTF. For the CDR3, the DNA is TGTGCCAGCAGCAGGGGTGGTGTTTACTATGGCTACACCTTC.

The CDR3 DNA reads TGTGCCACCAGTGACCCGGGACGGCAAACCGGTGAGCAGTTCTTC. Translation gives CATSDPGRQTGEQFF. This chain joins TRBV24-1 and TRBJ2-1; tentatively, D is TRBD1 or TRBD2 (5 bases each). CDR1 KGHDR and CDR2 SFDVKD come from the germline V gene. V was trimmed by 4 bases and J by 9 bases, leaving 18 bases between them. CDR3 size: 15 residues.

A single count supports this clone. The rearrangement links TRBV6-5 to TRBJ1-2; maybe TRBD1 (6 bases). Looked up from germline, CDR1 is MNHEY and CDR2 is SVGAGI. V lost 8 bases and J 12 bases, leaving 25 bases between the germline ends. The CDR3 length is 14 residues. CDR3 nucleotide sequence: TGTGCCAGCGGGGACAATCCGCTGGCCCCAGTTCACACCTTC. Translating it yields CASGDNPLAPVHTF.

V gene TRBV13 combines with J gene TRBJ2-7, with 9 bases aligning to TRBD1. The junction had 5 bases not matched to a gene; V was cut back by 4 bases and J by 4 bases. The CDR3 loop spans 14 amino acids. Germline V gives CDR1 PRHDT, CDR2 FYEKMQ (reference sequence). DNA for the CDR3: TGTGCCAGCAGCTCAGAACAGGGGGCATACGAGCAGTACTTC. Translated: CASSSEQGAYEQYF. Using reference TRBV13 and TRBJ2-7 for the parts outside the CDR3, the full variable domain is AAGVIQSPRHLIKEKRETATLKCYPIPRHDTVYWYQQGPGQDPQFLISFYEKMQSDKGSIPDRFSAQQFSDYHSELNMSSLELGDSALYFCASSSEQGAYEQYFGPGTRLTVT.

The genes are TRBV5-1 and TRBJ1-6; TRBD1 agrees at 7 bases. V lost 0 bases, J lost 8 bases, and 5 bases stayed unmatched. Germline CDR1 is SGHRS and CDR2 is YFSETQ. The CDR3 is 15 residues long. CDR3 region: CASSLEQGRYSPLHF. The CDR3 nucleotides are TGCGCCAGCAGCTTGGAACAGGGGCGTTATTCACCCCTCCACTTT. Full variable domain (remainder filled in from reference TRBV5-1 and TRBJ1-6): KAGVTQTPRYLIKTRGQQVTLSCSPISGHRSVSWYQQTPGQGLQFLFEYFSETQRNKGNFPGRFSGRQFSNSRSEMNVSTLELGDSALYLCASSLEQGRYSPLHFGNGTRLTVT.

This chain joins TRBV7-9 and TRBJ2-5, with D unclear. Germline V gives CDR1 SEHNR, CDR2 FQNEAQ (reference sequence). Trimming cost V 1 base and J 0 bases, with 3 bases left between them. The length of the CDR3 is 13 residues. CDR3 loop: CASSLEYQETQYF. The CDR3 coding sequence is TGTGCCAGCAGCTTAGAGTACCAAGAGACCCAGTACTTC.

The genes are TRBV6-5 and TRBJ2-5, with no clear D. Per the germline V gene, CDR1 is MNHEY and CDR2 is SVGAGI. This CDR3 contains 12 residues. The V end lost 5 bases, the J end lost 5 bases, and 9 bases lay between the germline ends. CDR3 bases: TGTGCCAGCAGTCATGACGGGGAGACCCAGTACTTC. It yields the protein CASSHDGETQYF.

The V call is TRBV18, the J call TRBJ2-1; perhaps TRBD2 as D (6 bases). Germline CDR1 KGHSH, CDR2 LQKENI. This CDR3 has 14 residues. V was pared by 0 bases and J by 8 bases, with 11 bases between. The CDR3 spells CASSPPASVYEQFF. CDR3 nucleotide sequence: TGTGCCAGCTCACCACCGGCTAGCGTCTATGAGCAGTTCTTC.

The genes are TRBV4-1 and TRBJ2-4; possible D gene TRBD1, 5 bases. V was trimmed by 4 bases and J by 8 bases, leaving 15 bases between them. CDR1 is MGHRA, CDR2 YSYEKL, per germline. The CDR3 extends over 14 amino acids. The CDR3 bases are TGCGCCAGCAGCCCTAGGACACCACCTGACATTCAGTACTTC. Translation: CASSPRTPPDIQYF.

The chain carries TRBV7-2 and TRBJ2-7; no reliable D call. The CDR3 sequence is 14 residues long. Germline V gene lookup returns CDR1 SGHTA and CDR2 FQGNSA. Trimming removed 1 base at V and 0 bases at J, with 7 bases between. CDR3 nucleotide sequence: TGTGCCAGCAGCTTAGGTTGGAGCTCCTACGAGCAGTACTTC. This sequence encodes CASSLGWSSYEQYF.

The rearrangement links TRBV19 to TRBJ1-2; tentatively, D is TRBD1 (6 bases). Germline CDR1 is LNHDA and CDR2 is SQIVND (reference sequence). V lost 4 bases to trimming and J lost 4 bases, with 16 bases between them. The CDR3 runs 15 residues. The CDR3, as DNA: TGTGCCAGTAGTACCCAGGGGCGACGGAGCTATGGCTACACCTTC. Translated, it gives CASSTQGRRSYGYTF. The entire variable domain, with the rest obtained from reference TRBV19 and TRBJ1-2, is as follows: DGGITQSPKYLFRKEGQNVTLSCEQNLNHDAMYWYRQDPGQGLRLIYYSQIVNDFQKGDIAEGYSVSREKKESFPLTVTSAQKNPTAFYLCASSTQGRRSYGYTFGSGTRLTVV.

This clone was seen a handful of times. The chain combines TRBV7-2 with TRBJ1-5, with 9 bases that match TRBD1. V lost 1 base to trimming and J lost 3 bases; unmatched junction nucleotides: 4. CDR1 is SGHTA, CDR2 FQGNSA, per germline. The CDR3 contains 16 residues. Here the CDR3 reads CASSLVGTGTNQPQHF. In DNA form, the CDR3 reads TGTGCCAGCAGCTTAGTAGGGACAGGGACCAATCAGCCCCAGCATTTT.

There are a few counts of this clone. The chain couples TRBV5-5 to TRBJ1-1; D call uncertain. The CDR3 covers 12 residues. Trimming removed 5 bases from V and 7 bases from J, with 12 bases in between. CDR1 SGHKS and CDR2 YYEKEE come from the germline V gene (reference sequence). The DNA of the CDR3 is TGTGCCAGCAGACTGGGAGAGGGTGAAGCTTTCTTT. This translates into CASRLGEGEAFF.

The V and J genes are TRBV21-1 and TRBJ2-5. TRBV21-1 is classified as a pseudogene. The CDR3 consists of 15 residues. CDR3 protein: CASSKFGCSQETQYF. The CDR3 coding sequence is TGTGCCAGCAGCAAATTTGGGTGCTCCCAAGAGACCCAGTACTTC.

The chain combines TRBV5-1 with TRBJ1-5, with D hard to call. V lost 0 bases and J 0 bases, leaving 7 bases between the germline ends. The CDR3 extends over 15 amino acids. The germline CDR1 and CDR2 sequences are SGHRS and YFSETQ. The CDR3 loop is CASSLGGYSNQPQHF. For the CDR3, the DNA is TGCGCCAGCAGCTTGGGAGGGTATAGCAATCAGCCCCAGCATTTT.

V usage is TRBV7-9 and J usage is TRBJ2-2; maybe TRBD1 (6 bases). CDR3 length equals 15 residues. V was clipped by 3 bases and J by 0 bases, with 8 bases between them. Looked up from germline, CDR1 is SEHNR and CDR2 is FQNEAQ (reference sequence). The CDR3, as DNA: TGTGCCAGCAGCTTTGGGACAACGAACACCGGGGAGCTGTTTTTT. It is translated as CASSFGTTNTGELFF.

The chain has TRBV5-1 and TRBJ2-3, with TRBD2 matching 15 bases. The CDR3 runs 19 residues. Per germline, CDR1 SGHRS and CDR2 YFSETQ. With 4 bases clipped from V and 0 bases from J, the junction kept 9 bases outside the gene matches. CDR3 in amino acids: CASSGLGTSGGYSTDTQYF. In nucleotides, the CDR3 is TGCGCCAGCAGCGGCCTGGGGACTAGCGGGGGGTATAGCACAGATACGCAGTATTTT.

This sequence joins TRBV5-8 and TRBJ1-5; the D is unclear. Trimming left V 4 bases short and J 3 bases short, with 14 bases between. In germline, CDR1 is SGHTS, CDR2 YDEGEE. This CDR3 contains 15 residues. CDR3 sequence (DNA): TGTGCCAGCAGCCCGGGTCAGAAAATCAATCAGCCCCAGCATTTT. Translation gives CASSPGQKINQPQHF.

This clone has a handful of counts. In the same sample, other DNA sequences code for this CDR3. The chain uses TRBV6-4 and TRBJ1-1; D possibly corresponds to TRBD1 (5 bases). CDR1 and CDR2 (germline): MRHNA, SNTAGT. The CDR3 loop spans 14 amino acids. Between the trimmed V and J ends, which lost 0 bases and 4 bases, there was a span of 9 bases. This CDR3 is CASSDSSRGTEAFF. In DNA form, the CDR3 reads TGTGCCAGCAGTGACTCGAGTAGGGGCACTGAAGCTTTCTTT.

This clone is a singleton in its sample. V usage is TRBV27 and J usage is TRBJ2-7; possible D gene TRBD2, 7 bases. CDR1 and CDR2 from the germline V gene are MNHEY and SMNVEV (reference sequence). V shed 3 bases and J shed 1 base, with 16 bases lying between them. The length of the CDR3 is 16 residues. The CDR3 reads CASSLGGATGSYEQYF. CDR3 nucleotide sequence: TGTGCCAGCAGTTTGGGGGGGGCTACCGGGTCCTACGAGCAGTACTTC.

A single count supports this clone. This sequence joins TRBV15 and TRBJ1-4; D gene ambiguous. V was clipped by 0 bases and J by 5 bases, with 22 bases between them. Germline assignment: CDR1 LNHNV and CDR2 YYDKDF (reference sequence). The CDR3 spans 19 residues. CDR3 amino acids: CATSRDWFRGYEGNEKLFF. The CDR3 DNA reads TGTGCCACCAGCAGAGATTGGTTTAGAGGGTACGAAGGGAATGAAAAACTGTTTTTT.

The rearrangement links TRBV5-4 to TRBJ2-1; TRBD2 aligns across 9 bases. Germline V gene data show CDR1 as SGHNT and CDR2 as YYREEE (reference sequence). The junction had 5 bases not matched to a gene; V was cut back by 4 bases and J by 0 bases. This CDR3 has 16 amino acids. This CDR3 reads CASSLSRGGSYNEQFF. The CDR3, as DNA: TGTGCCAGCAGCCTCTCGCGGGGGGGCTCCTACAATGAGCAGTTCTTC.

V usage is TRBV27 and J usage is TRBJ1-6; D is perhaps TRBD1 (6 bases). Trimming removed 7 bases from V and 8 bases from J, with 18 bases in between. This CDR3 has 15 amino acids. Germline assignment: CDR1 MNHEY and CDR2 SMNVEV (reference sequence). The CDR3 reads CASTNLGGWYSPLHF. The DNA for the CDR3 is TGTGCCAGCACCAACTTAGGGGGTTGGTATTCACCCCTCCACTTT.

The CDR3, as DNA: TGCGCCAGCAGCCCACGGGCGCCTTCGCTCGAGCAGTACTTC. Its protein is CASSPRAPSLEQYF. This rearrangement joins TRBV4-1 to TRBJ2-7; D remains unclear. Germline CDR1 is MGHRA and CDR2 is YSYEKL. The CDR3 spans 14 residues. Trimming left V 4 bases short and J 6 bases short, with 16 bases between.

The chain combines TRBV3-1 (or the pseudogene TRBV3-2) with TRBJ1-6; D not certain. From germline, CDR1 is LGHDT and CDR2 YNNKEL (reference sequence). The CDR3 contains 18 residues. V dropped 0 bases and J dropped 0 bases, with 12 bases sitting between them. The CDR3 nucleotides are TGTGCCAGCAGCCAAGATCGGGTCAGCAGCTCCTATAATTCACCCCTCCACTTT. It codes for CASSQDRVSSSYNSPLHF.